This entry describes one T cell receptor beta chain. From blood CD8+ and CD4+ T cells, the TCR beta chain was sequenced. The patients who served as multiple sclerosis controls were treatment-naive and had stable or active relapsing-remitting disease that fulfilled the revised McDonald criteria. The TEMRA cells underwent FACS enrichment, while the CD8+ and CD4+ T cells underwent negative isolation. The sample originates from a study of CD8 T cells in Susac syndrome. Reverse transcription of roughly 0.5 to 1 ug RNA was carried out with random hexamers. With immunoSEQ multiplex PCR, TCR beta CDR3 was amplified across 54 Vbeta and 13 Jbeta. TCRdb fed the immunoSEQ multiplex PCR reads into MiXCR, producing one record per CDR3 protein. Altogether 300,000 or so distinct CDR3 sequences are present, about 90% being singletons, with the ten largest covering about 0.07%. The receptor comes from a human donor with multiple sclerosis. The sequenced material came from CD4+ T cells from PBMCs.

The CDR3 region has the DNA TGTGCCAGCTCACTTGATGGTGGAGCTTTCTTT. It translates to CASSLDGGAFF. This chain uses TRBV18 with TRBJ1-1, with D uncertain. The CDR3 has 11 residues. From germline, CDR1 is KGHSH and CDR2 LQKENI. Trimming removed 4 bases from V and 10 bases from J, with 10 bases in between.